This T cell receptor beta chain was captured by sequencing in a study of radiotherapy plus CTLA-4 blockade in lung cancer. General study points: Tumor-derived TCR clones expanded in blood after radiotherapy plus ipilimumab.

The CDR3 runs 18 residues. With 3 bases removed from V and 6 bases from J, the gap between germline ends came to 21 bases. The germline gives CDR1 SGHAT, CDR2 FQNNGV. Profiled with immunoSEQ multiplex PCR; TCRdb holds only in-frame clones, not every one. In the table there are some 110,000 clones, around 84% of which are singletons. This clone showed up just a few times. The antigen remains unidentified. V gene TRBV11-2 combines with J gene TRBJ1-6; D may be TRBD1 (5 bases). Source: peripheral blood, taken from a patient treated with radiotherapy plus ipilimumab. The receptor was derived from a human donor with non-small cell lung cancer that progressed on radiotherapy plus ipilimumab. Some clones in this sample may be carry-over from other donors' samples. CDR3 loop: CASSFRQSSPWANSPLHF. In nucleotides, the CDR3 is TGTGCCAGCAGCTTTAGACAGAGTAGCCCTTGGGCTAATTCACCCCTCCACTTT.